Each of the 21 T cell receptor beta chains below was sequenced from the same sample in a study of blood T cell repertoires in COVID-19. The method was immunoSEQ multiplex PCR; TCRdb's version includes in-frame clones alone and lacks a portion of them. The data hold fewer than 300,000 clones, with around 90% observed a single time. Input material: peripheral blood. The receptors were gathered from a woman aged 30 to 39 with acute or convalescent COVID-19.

Written as DNA, the CDR3 is TGTGCCACCAGTGACTCCCCCTACGAGCAGTACTTC. Its protein product is CATSDSPYEQYF. The V gene is TRBV24-1, the J gene TRBJ2-7, with D hard to call. The CDR3 has 12 residues. Germline CDR1 KGHDR, CDR2 SFDVKD. V was shortened by 4 bases and J by 2 bases, with 5 bases between the two germline ends.

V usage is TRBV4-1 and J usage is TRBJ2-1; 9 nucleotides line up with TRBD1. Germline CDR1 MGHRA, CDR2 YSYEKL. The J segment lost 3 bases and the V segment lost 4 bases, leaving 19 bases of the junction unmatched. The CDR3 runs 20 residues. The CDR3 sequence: CASSLPGGGQGRVVYNEQFF. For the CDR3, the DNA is TGCGCCAGCAGCCTCCCCGGTGGGGGACAGGGAAGAGTTGTCTACAATGAGCAGTTCTTC.

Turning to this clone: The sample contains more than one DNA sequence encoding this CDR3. The CDR3 sequence: CASSLLAGGPNNEQFF. The CDR3 DNA is TGTGCCAGCAGTTTACTAGCGGGAGGGCCTAACAATGAGCAGTTCTTC. The V and J genes are TRBV27 and TRBJ2-1, with 12 bases fitting TRBD2. Germline values: CDR1 MNHEY, CDR2 SMNVEV (reference sequence). The CDR3 loop spans 16 amino acids. The J segment lost 5 bases and the V segment lost 2 bases, leaving 4 bases of the junction unmatched.

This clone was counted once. The DNA for the CDR3 is TGTGCCAGCAGCTTGGGGACTAGCTACACCGGGGAGCTGTTTTTT. Amino acid sequence: CASSLGTSYTGELFF. The chain has TRBV7-3 and TRBJ2-2; 9 bases match TRBD2. The germline CDR1 and CDR2 sequences are SGHTA and FQGTGA. Trimming at V came to 3 bases and at J to 3 bases, leaving 2 bases not matched to a gene. The length of the CDR3 is 15 residues.

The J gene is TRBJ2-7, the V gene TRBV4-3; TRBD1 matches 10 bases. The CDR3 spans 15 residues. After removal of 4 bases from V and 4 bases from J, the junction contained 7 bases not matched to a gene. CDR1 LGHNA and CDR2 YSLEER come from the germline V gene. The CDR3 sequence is CASSRDRGTGYEQYF. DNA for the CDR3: TGCGCCAGCAGCCGGGACAGGGGAACGGGGTACGAGCAGTACTTC.

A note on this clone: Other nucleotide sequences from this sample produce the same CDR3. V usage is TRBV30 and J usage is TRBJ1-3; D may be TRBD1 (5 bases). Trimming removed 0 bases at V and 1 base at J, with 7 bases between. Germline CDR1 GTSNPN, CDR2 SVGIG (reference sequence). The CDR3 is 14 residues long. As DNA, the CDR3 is TGTGCCTGGAGTGTACGGGGGTCTGGAAACACCATATATTTT. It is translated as CAWSVRGSGNTIYF.

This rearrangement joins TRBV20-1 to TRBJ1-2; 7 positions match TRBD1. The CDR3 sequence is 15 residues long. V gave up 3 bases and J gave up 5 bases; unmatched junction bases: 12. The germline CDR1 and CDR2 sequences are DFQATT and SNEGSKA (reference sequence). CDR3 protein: CSASHRGRSWYGYTF. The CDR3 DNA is TGCAGTGCTAGTCACAGGGGTCGCTCGTGGTATGGCTACACCTTC.

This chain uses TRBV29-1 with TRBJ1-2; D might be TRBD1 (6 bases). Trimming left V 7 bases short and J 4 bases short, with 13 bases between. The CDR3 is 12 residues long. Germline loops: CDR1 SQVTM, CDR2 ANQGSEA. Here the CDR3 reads CSGGGGGYGYTF. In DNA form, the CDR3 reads TGCAGCGGTGGTGGGGGCGGCTATGGCTACACCTTC. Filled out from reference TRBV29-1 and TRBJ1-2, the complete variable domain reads SAVISQKPSRDICQRGTSLTIQCQVDSQVTMMFWYRQQPGQSLTLIATANQGSEATYESGFVIDKFPISRPNLTFSTLTVSNMSPEDSSIYLCSGGGGGYGYTFGSGTRLTVV.

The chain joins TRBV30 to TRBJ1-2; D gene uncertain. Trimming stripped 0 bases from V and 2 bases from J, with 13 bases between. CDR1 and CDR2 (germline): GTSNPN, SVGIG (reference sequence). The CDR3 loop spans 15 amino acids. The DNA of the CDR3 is TGTGCCTGGAGTGTAATTACAGATCTGAACTATGGCTACACCTTC. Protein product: CAWSVITDLNYGYTF.

CDR3 nucleotide sequence: TGTGCCAGCAGTTCAACCCGGGGATCTGGTACCGGGGAGCTGTTTTTT. This translates into CASSSTRGSGTGELFF. This rearrangement joins TRBV11-3 to TRBJ2-2; possible D gene TRBD2, 5 bases. The ends were cut back, 6 bases at V and 5 bases at J, with 19 bases in the middle. Germline CDR1 is SGHNT and CDR2 is YENEEA. The CDR3 is 16 residues long.

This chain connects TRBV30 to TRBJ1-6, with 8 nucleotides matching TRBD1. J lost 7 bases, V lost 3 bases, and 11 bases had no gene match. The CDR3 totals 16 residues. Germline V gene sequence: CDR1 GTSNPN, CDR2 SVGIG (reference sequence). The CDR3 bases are TGTGCCTGGAGCCAAAATCAGGGGGCATCGAATTCACCCCTCCACTTT. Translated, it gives CAWSQNQGASNSPLHF.

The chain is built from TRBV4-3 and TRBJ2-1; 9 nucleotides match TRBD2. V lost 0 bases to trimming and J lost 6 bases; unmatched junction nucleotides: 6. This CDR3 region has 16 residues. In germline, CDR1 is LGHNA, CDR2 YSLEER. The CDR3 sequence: CASSQDGAGGPNEQFF. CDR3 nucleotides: TGCGCCAGCAGCCAAGATGGGGCGGGAGGGCCCAATGAGCAGTTCTTC.

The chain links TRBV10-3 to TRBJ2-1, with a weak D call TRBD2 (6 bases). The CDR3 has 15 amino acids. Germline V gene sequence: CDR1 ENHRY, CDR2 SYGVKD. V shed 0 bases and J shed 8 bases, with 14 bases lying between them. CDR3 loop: CAISESASEGHEQFF. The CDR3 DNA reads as TGTGCCATCAGTGAGTCGGCTAGCGAGGGTCATGAGCAGTTCTTC.

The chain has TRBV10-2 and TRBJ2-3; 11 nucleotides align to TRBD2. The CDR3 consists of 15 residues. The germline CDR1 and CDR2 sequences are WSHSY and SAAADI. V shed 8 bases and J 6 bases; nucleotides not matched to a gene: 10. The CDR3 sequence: CASEELAGVRDTQYF. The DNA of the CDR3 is TGCGCCAGCGAAGAACTAGCGGGAGTTAGGGATACGCAGTATTTT.

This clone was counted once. As DNA, the CDR3 is TGTGCCAGCAGCTCGACAGGACGGAAAGCCGAGCAGTACTTC. Translation: CASSSTGRKAEQYF. V gene TRBV7-3 combines with J gene TRBJ2-7; maybe TRBD1 (6 bases). Germline V CDR1 and CDR2: SGHTA, FQGTGA. The CDR3 runs 14 residues. The V gene lost 4 bases and the J gene lost 6 bases, with 16 bases spanning the gap.

The CDR3 reads CASSRKTGGGGAFF. The CDR3 nucleotides read TGTGCCAGCAGCCGTAAGACAGGGGGCGGTGGGGCTTTCTTT. The chain couples TRBV6-5 to TRBJ1-1, with TRBD1 identical over 10 bases. Germline V gene data show CDR1 as MNHEY and CDR2 as SVGAGI. This CDR3 is 14 amino acids long. V dropped 6 bases and J dropped 11; count of bases not matched to a gene: 12.

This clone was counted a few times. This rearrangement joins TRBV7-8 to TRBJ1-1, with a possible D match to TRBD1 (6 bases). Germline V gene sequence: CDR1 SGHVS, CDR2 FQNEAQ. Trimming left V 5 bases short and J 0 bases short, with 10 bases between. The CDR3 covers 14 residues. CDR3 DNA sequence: TGTGCCAGCAGCAAGGGGGGGATGAACACTGAAGCTTTCTTT. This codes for CASSKGGMNTEAFF.

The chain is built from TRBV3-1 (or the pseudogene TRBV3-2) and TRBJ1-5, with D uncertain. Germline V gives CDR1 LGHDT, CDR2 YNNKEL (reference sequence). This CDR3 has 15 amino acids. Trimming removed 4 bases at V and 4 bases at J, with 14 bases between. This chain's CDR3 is CASSPNFQTNQPQHF. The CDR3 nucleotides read TGTGCCAGCAGCCCTAATTTCCAAACGAATCAGCCCCAGCATTTT.

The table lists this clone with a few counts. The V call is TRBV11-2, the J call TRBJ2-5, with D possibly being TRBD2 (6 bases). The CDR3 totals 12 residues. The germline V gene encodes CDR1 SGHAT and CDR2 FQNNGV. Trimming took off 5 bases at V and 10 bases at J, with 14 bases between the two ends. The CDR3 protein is CASSAGRFGQYF. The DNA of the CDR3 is TGTGCCAGCAGCGCAGGGAGGTTCGGCCAGTACTTC.

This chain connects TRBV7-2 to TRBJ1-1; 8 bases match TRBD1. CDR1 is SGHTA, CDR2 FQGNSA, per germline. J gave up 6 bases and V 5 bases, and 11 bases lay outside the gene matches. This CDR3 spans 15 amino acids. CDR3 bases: TGTGCCAGCAGCCAAATCACAGGGGGTATCTCTGAAGCTTTCTTT. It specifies CASSQITGGISEAFF.

In DNA, the CDR3 is TGTGCCAGCAGCACACTAGCGGGAGCCCGAGGAGAGCAGTACTTC. Amino acid sequence: CASSTLAGARGEQYF. The chain uses TRBV27 and TRBJ2-7, with 11 bases that match TRBD2. This CDR3 contains 15 residues. Losses at the gene ends were 6 bases for V and 7 bases for J; bases not matched to a gene: 11. Germline-derived CDR1 and CDR2 are MNHEY and SMNVEV (reference sequence).